The next 10 T cell receptor beta chains were all read from a single sample in a study of T cell responses to AZD1222 COVID-19 vaccine (TCRdb year 2021). The time point label, read with the paper, signifies: baseline before first vaccination. The library was obtained by the immunoSEQ multiplex PCR assay. The source is immuneACCESS, and TCRdb retained only in-frame sequences with V and J called. Part of the clones is not carried over; for the studies checked, unresolved V genes explain less than half of this, and the remainder is unexplained. This sample gives about 120,000 clones in total; roughly nine tenths of them show up just once. Around 1.8% of the sample is held by the ten biggest clonotypes. The sequencing here drew on peripheral blood, taken on day 0 of AZD1222 vaccination. The receptors come from an adult in good health.

The table lists this clone with a count of one. This rearrangement joins TRBV12-5 to TRBJ2-1, with 12 nucleotides matching TRBD2. The CDR3 loop spans 15 amino acids. Germline lookup yields CDR1 LGHNT and CDR2 FRNRAP. V lost 6 bases to trimming and J lost 4 bases; unmatched junction nucleotides: 4. The CDR3 region is CASGPSGGAYNEQFF. The DNA for the CDR3 is TGTGCTAGTGGCCCTAGCGGGGGGGCATACAATGAGCAGTTCTTC.

This chain uses TRBV18 with TRBJ2-3; 7 bases fit TRBD2. The CDR3 runs 17 residues. Germline V gives CDR1 KGHSH, CDR2 LQKENI. J was trimmed by 1 base and V by 9 bases; bases with no gene match: 16. CDR3 in DNA: TGTGCCAGTGCTCGACTAGCCTACCCGGGAGGCACAGATACGCAGTATTTT. Residues: CASARLAYPGGTDTQYF.

V and J are TRBV2 and TRBJ1-4, with D possibly matching TRBD1 (5 bases). Germline loops: CDR1 SNHLY, CDR2 FYNNEI. The CDR3 spans 15 residues. V dropped 6 bases and J dropped 0 bases, with 11 bases sitting between them. CDR3 nucleotides: TGTGCCAGCAGAAGACAGACAACAACTAATGAAAAACTGTTTTTT. Translation: CASRRQTTTNEKLFF.

The chain employs TRBV30 and TRBJ2-3, with D unclear. The CDR3 runs to 12 residues. Germline V gene sequence: CDR1 GTSNPN, CDR2 SVGIG (reference sequence). Trimming took off 5 bases at V and 4 bases at J, with 10 bases between the two ends. The CDR3 region is CAWGSGADTQYF. In DNA form, the CDR3 reads TGTGCCTGGGGGTCGGGCGCAGATACGCAGTATTTT.

V gene TRBV7-3 combines with J gene TRBJ1-2; 8 bases are shared with TRBD1. CDR3 length: 14 amino acids. Germline assignment: CDR1 SGHTA and CDR2 FQGTGA. J lost 6 bases, V lost 6 bases, and 9 bases had no gene match. The CDR3 DNA is TGTGCCAGCAGTCTCGACCGACAGGGGAATGGCTACACCTTC. Amino acids: CASSLDRQGNGYTF.

This chain links TRBV7-2 with TRBJ2-3, with no clear D. V lost 0 bases and J lost 2, with 12 bases in between. CDR3 length equals 16 residues. Germline loops: CDR1 SGHTA, CDR2 FQGNSA. The CDR3 is CASSLAGKGNTDTQYF. CDR3 in DNA: TGTGCCAGCAGCTTAGCGGGCAAGGGCAACACAGATACGCAGTATTTT. Combining the CDR3 with reference TRBV7-2 and TRBJ2-3 gives the whole variable domain GAGVSQSPSNKVTEKGKDVELRCDPISGHTALYWYRQSLGQGLEFLIYFQGNSAPDKSGLPSDRFSAERTGGSVSTLTIQRTQQEDSAVYLCASSLAGKGNTDTQYFGPGTRLTVL.

This chain joins TRBV4-1 and TRBJ1-5; D call uncertain. Trimming removed 5 bases from V and 0 bases from J, with 11 bases in between. The CDR3 is 15 amino acids. CDR1 MGHRA and CDR2 YSYEKL come from the germline V gene. Written as DNA, the CDR3 is TGCGCCAGCAGCTCCCTTTGGAATAGCAATCAGCCCCAGCATTTT. This gives the protein CASSSLWNSNQPQHF.

This clone occurred once. J is TRBJ1-1 and V is TRBV5-5, with a weak D call TRBD1 (5 bases). Germline CDR1 is SGHKS and CDR2 is YYEKEE (reference sequence). The CDR3 contains 14 residues. Trimming took off 2 bases at V and 2 bases at J, with 10 bases between the two ends. CDR3: CASSFSRTNTEAFF. DNA for the CDR3: TGTGCCAGCAGCTTCTCTAGGACAAACACTGAAGCTTTCTTT.

V gene TRBV5-1 combines with J gene TRBJ2-7; 8 bases map to TRBD1. This CDR3 has 14 amino acids. Germline loops: CDR1 SGHRS, CDR2 YFSETQ. The junction had 10 bases not matched to a gene; V was cut back by 4 bases and J by 7 bases. The CDR3 nucleotides read TGCGCCAGCAGCGAAAGGACAGGGAGCGCGGAGCAGTACTTC. Protein product: CASSERTGSAEQYF.

The V and J genes are TRBV5-5 and TRBJ2-2, with D unresolved. Trimming shortened V by 5 bases and J by 0 bases, and 8 bases separated the two germline ends. The CDR3 totals 14 residues. Germline V gene data show CDR1 as SGHKS and CDR2 as YYEKEE (reference sequence). The CDR3: CASRRPANTGELFF. The CDR3 nucleotides are TGTGCCAGCAGAAGACCCGCGAACACCGGGGAGCTGTTTTTT.